Sequencing of this T cell receptor beta chain was carried out in a study of spatial heterogeneity in lung cancer. Every TCR cDNA molecule bore its own unique molecular identifier. TCRdb ran MiXCR on the 5' RACE reads and lists one entry per CDR3 protein. The table records more than 60,000 distinct CDR3 sequences, approximately 6% of them present only once. This clonotype was observed a handful of times. Stated time point: sample taken at primary tumor resection. The donors, 72 patients with untreated early-stage non-small cell lung cancer, provided the samples. Whole RNA came from tumor, nontumor lung or frozen PBMC and was sequenced without being sorted. The trim removed 2 bases at V and 5 bases at J, leaving 6 bases unmatched. The CDR3 loop spans 15 amino acids. Germline CDR1 reads MDHEN; CDR2 reads SYDVKM.

Source: PBMCs, taken at surgery. This rearrangement joins TRBV28 to TRBJ1-2; 9 bases are shared with TRBD1. The sequence was obtained from a female donor with early-stage non-small cell lung cancer. CDR3 DNA sequence: TGTGCCAGCAGTTTAACCGGACAGGGGTGGTATGGCTACACCTTC. Its translation is CASSLTGQGWYGYTF.